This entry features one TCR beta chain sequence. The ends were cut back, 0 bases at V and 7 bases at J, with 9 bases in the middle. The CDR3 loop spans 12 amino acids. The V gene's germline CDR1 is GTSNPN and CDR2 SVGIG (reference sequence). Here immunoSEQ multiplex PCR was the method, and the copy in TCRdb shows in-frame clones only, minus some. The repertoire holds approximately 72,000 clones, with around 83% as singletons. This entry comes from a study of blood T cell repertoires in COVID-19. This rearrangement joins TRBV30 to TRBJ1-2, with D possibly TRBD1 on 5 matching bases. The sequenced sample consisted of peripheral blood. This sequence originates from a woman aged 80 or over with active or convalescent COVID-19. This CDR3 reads CAWSVSGVGYTF. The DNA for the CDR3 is TGTGCCTGGAGTGTATCGGGGGTTGGCTACACCTTC.